The 11 T cell receptor beta chains below were found in one sample sequenced in a study of T cell changes during pregnancy in multiple sclerosis. The data were produced by immunoSEQ multiplex PCR, yet TCRdb's version contains in-frame clones alone and is incomplete. The sample includes roughly 52,000 clones, 90% of them seen just once. Source: CD4+ T cells from peripheral blood mononuclear cells, taken in the first trimester of pregnancy. Source of these receptors: a female donor with multiple sclerosis, enrolled in a pregnancy study.

The genes are TRBV5-1 and TRBJ1-4, with TRBD1 matching over 8 bases. V dropped 4 bases and J dropped 5; count of bases not matched to a gene: 7. Per the germline V gene, CDR1 is SGHRS and CDR2 is YFSETQ. CDR3 length: 15 amino acids. CDR3 amino acids: CASSQQGQVNEKLFF. The CDR3 bases are TGCGCCAGCAGCCAACAGGGACAGGTCAATGAAAAACTGTTTTTT.

This clone was observed once. The CDR3 protein is CASSLGRGAQVKDNEKLFF. CDR3 bases: TGTGCCAGCAGTTTGGGTCGGGGGGCGCAGGTCAAGGATAATGAAAAACTGTTTTTT. The chain carries TRBV27 and TRBJ1-4; weak D call: TRBD1 (6 bases). The V and J ends lost 3 bases and 4 bases respectively, with 24 bases between them. Germline CDR1 is MNHEY and CDR2 is SMNVEV (reference sequence). The CDR3 has 19 residues. Supplemented by reference TRBV27 and TRBJ1-4, the full variable domain reads EAQVTQNPRYLITVTGKKLTVTCSQNMNHEYMSWYRQDPGLGLRQIYYSMNVEVTDKGDVPEGYKVSRKEKRNFPLILESPSPNQTSLYFCASSLGRGAQVKDNEKLFFGSGTQLSVL.

The V and J genes are TRBV5-1 and TRBJ1-6, with D possibly matching TRBD1 (5 bases). V was cut by 0 bases and J by 7 bases, with 8 bases left in between. The CDR3 is 14 amino acids. Germline V lookup: CDR1 SGHRS, CDR2 YFSETQ. Here the CDR3 DNA reads TGCGCCAGCAGCTTGGCGGGGGTGAATTCACCCCTCCACTTT. This sequence encodes CASSLAGVNSPLHF.

This chain connects TRBV5-1 to TRBJ1-1, with D tentatively TRBD1 (6 bases). V was clipped by 2 bases and J by 1 base, with 15 bases between them. Germline V gene lookup returns CDR1 SGHRS and CDR2 YFSETQ. The CDR3 covers 16 residues. CDR3 coding DNA: TGCGCCAGCAGCTTATCCCCGACAGGACAGAACACTGAAGCTTTCTTT. Its protein product is CASSLSPTGQNTEAFF. The entire variable domain, with the rest obtained from reference TRBV5-1 and TRBJ1-1, is as follows: KAGVTQTPRYLIKTRGQQVTLSCSPISGHRSVSWYQQTPGQGLQFLFEYFSETQRNKGNFPGRFSGRQFSNSRSEMNVSTLELGDSALYLCASSLSPTGQNTEAFFGQGTRLTVV.

The chain recombines TRBV29-1 with TRBJ1-5, with 9 bases fitting TRBD1. This CDR3 is 13 amino acids long. Germline trimming cut 4 bases from V and 6 bases from J; bases unmatched to any gene: 4. Looked up from germline, CDR1 is SQVTM and CDR2 is ANQGSEA. CDR3 nucleotides: TGCAGCGTTGCGGGACAGGGATCTCAGCCCCAGCATTTT. Translated, it gives CSVAGQGSQPQHF. The variable domain in full, with the rest retrieved from reference TRBV29-1 and TRBJ1-5, is SAVISQKPSRDICQRGTSLTIQCQVDSQVTMMFWYRQQPGQSLTLIATANQGSEATYESGFVIDKFPISRPNLTFSTLTVSNMSPEDSSIYLCSVAGQGSQPQHFGDGTRLSIL.

The J gene is TRBJ2-1, the V gene TRBV19, with 8 bases that match TRBD2. The CDR3 runs to 16 residues. Germline trimming cut 6 bases from V and 10 bases from J; bases unmatched to any gene: 17. Germline V gene data show CDR1 as LNHDA and CDR2 as SQIVND (reference sequence). The CDR3, as DNA: TGTGCCAGTAGGCTCAACGTCTTAAGCGGGAGAGGAGAGCAGTTCTTC. It yields the protein CASRLNVLSGRGEQFF. Together with reference TRBV19 and TRBJ2-1, the CDR3 gives the full variable domain: DGGITQSPKYLFRKEGQNVTLSCEQNLNHDAMYWYRQDPGQGLRLIYYSQIVNDFQKGDIAEGYSVSREKKESFPLTVTSAQKNPTAFYLCASRLNVLSGRGEQFFGPGTRLTVL.

This sequence joins TRBV5-1 and TRBJ2-7, with 7 bases matching TRBD1. The V and J ends lost 7 bases and 0 bases, in that order; junction bases with no gene match: 10. From germline, CDR1 is SGHRS and CDR2 YFSETQ. The length of the CDR3 is 15 residues. The CDR3 spells CASGLGGQDSYEQYF. For the CDR3, the DNA is TGCGCCAGCGGCCTAGGCGGACAGGACTCCTACGAGCAGTACTTC.

The rearrangement uses TRBV13 and TRBJ2-7; 8 nucleotides match TRBD1. The CDR3 runs to 15 residues. The germline V gene encodes CDR1 PRHDT and CDR2 FYEKMQ (reference sequence). J lost 0 bases, V lost 4 bases, and 5 bases had no gene match. The CDR3 DNA is TGTGCCAGCAGCTCTTGGACAGGGAACTCCTACGAGCAGTACTTC. It is translated as CASSSWTGNSYEQYF.

This clone appeared a single time. The chain links TRBV6-9 to TRBJ1-5, with TRBD1 matching 7 bases. The J segment lost 0 bases and the V segment lost 5 bases, leaving 16 bases of the junction unmatched. Per germline, CDR1 MNHGY and CDR2 SVAAGI. The length of the CDR3 is 19 residues. The CDR3, as DNA: TGTGCCAGCAGTCCCAAGGGAACAGGGGAATGCTATAGCAATCAGCCCCAGCATTTT. Its translation: CASSPKGTGECYSNQPQHF.

J is TRBJ1-3 and V is TRBV7-2; D is undetermined. Germline-derived CDR1 and CDR2 are SGHTA and FQGNSA. CDR3 length equals 14 residues. Trimming pared 3 bases from V and 6 bases from J, leaving 12 bases between. The CDR3 DNA reads as TGTGCCAGCAGCTTGTCGGCAGCGACAAACACCATATATTTT. Its translation is CASSLSAATNTIYF.

The rearrangement uses TRBV23-1 and TRBJ1-1; 12 bases match TRBD1. TRBV23-1 is given ORF status, its function remaining uncertain. After removal of 2 bases from V and 1 base from J, the junction contained 11 bases not matched to a gene. The CDR3 has 19 residues. CDR3 region: CASSQRTGTGGPRNTEAFF. The DNA of the CDR3 is TGCGCCAGCAGTCAACGGACCGGGACAGGGGGCCCCAGGAACACTGAAGCTTTCTTT.